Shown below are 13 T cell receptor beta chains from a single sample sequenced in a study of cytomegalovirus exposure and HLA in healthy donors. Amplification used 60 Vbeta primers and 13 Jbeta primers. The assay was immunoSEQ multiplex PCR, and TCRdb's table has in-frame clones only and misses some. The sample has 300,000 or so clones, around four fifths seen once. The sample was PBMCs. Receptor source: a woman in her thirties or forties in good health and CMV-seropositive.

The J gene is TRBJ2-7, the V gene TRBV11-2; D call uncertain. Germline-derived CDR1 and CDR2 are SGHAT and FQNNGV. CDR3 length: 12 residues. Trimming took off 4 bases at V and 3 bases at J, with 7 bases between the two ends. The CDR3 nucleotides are TGTGCCAGCAGCTCCACCAGCTACGAGCAGTACTTC. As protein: CASSSTSYEQYF.

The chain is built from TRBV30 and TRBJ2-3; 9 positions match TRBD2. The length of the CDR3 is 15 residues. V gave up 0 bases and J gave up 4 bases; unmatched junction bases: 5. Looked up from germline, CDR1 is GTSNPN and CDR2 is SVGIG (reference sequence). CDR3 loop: CAWSVGGRAADTQYF. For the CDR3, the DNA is TGTGCCTGGAGTGTAGGCGGGAGGGCCGCAGATACGCAGTATTTT. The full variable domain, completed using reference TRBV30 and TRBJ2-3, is SQTIHQWPATLVQPVGSPLSLECTVEGTSNPNLYWYRQAAGRGLQLLFYSVGIGQISSEVPQNLSASRPQDRQFILSSKKLLLSDSGFYLCAWSVGGRAADTQYFGPGTRLTVL.

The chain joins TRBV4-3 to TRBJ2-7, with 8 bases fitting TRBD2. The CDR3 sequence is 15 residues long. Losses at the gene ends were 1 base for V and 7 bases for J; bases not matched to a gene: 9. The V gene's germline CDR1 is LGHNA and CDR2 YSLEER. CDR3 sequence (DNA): TGCGCCAGCAGCCAAGTTGCGGGAGGTCAATATGAGCAGTACTTC. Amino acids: CASSQVAGGQYEQYF.

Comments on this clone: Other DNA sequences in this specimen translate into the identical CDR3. CDR3: CASSSGGPGANVLTF. The CDR3 nucleotides are TGTGCCAGCAGTTCAGGAGGCCCAGGGGCCAACGTCCTGACTTTC. The V gene is TRBV7-9, the J gene TRBJ2-6, with D tentatively TRBD2 (5 bases). CDR3 length: 15 amino acids. Germline V lookup: CDR1 SEHNR, CDR2 FQNEAQ (reference sequence). With 6 bases removed from V and 4 bases from J, the gap between germline ends came to 13 bases.

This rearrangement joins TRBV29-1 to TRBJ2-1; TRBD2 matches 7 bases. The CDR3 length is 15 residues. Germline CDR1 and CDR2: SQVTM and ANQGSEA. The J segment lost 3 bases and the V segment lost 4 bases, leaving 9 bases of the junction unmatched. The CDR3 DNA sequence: TGCAGCGTTGTGGGGTGGGAGGGCCTCTACAATGAGCAGTTCTTC. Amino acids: CSVVGWEGLYNEQFF.

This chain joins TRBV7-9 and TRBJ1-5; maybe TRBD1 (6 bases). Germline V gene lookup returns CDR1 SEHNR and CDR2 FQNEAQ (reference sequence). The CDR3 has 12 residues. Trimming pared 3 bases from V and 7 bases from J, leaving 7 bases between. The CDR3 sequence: CASSLGAQPQHF. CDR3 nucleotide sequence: TGTGCCAGCAGCTTGGGGGCCCAGCCCCAGCATTTT.

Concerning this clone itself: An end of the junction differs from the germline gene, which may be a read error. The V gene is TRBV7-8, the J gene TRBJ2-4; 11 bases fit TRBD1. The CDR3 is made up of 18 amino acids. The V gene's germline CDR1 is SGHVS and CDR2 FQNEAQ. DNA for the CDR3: TGTGCCAGCAGCTTCACTGGACAGGGGGCTATAGCCAAAAACAGTCAGTACTTC. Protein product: CASSFTGQGAIAKNSQYF.

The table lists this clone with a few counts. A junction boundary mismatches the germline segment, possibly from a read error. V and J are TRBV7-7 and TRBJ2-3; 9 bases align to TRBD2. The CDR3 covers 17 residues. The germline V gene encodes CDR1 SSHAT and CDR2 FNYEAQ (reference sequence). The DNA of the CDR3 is TGTGCTAGCAGCCGCCTTCCCCGGACTAGCGGCACAGATACGCAGTATTTT. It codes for CASSRLPRTSGTDTQYF.

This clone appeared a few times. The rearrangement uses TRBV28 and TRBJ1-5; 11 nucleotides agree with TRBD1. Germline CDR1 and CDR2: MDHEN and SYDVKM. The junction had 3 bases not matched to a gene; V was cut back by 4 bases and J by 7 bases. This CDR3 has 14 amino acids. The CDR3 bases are TGTGCCAGCAGTTGGACAGGGGGCGACCAGCCCCAGCATTTT. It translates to CASSWTGGDQPQHF.

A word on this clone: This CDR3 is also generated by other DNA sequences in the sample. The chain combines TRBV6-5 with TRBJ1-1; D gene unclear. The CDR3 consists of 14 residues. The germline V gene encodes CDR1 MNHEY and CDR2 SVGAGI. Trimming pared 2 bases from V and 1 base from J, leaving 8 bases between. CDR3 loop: CASSYRTGNTEAFF. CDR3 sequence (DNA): TGTGCCAGCAGTTACCGCACGGGGAACACTGAAGCTTTCTTT.

The CDR3 nucleotides are TGTGCCAGCAGCCCGGACCTAGCGGGCCCCCCAGATACGCAGTATTTT. Translation: CASSPDLAGPPDTQYF. The chain is built from TRBV11-3 and TRBJ2-3; 8 nucleotides agree with TRBD2. This CDR3 contains 16 residues. Looked up from germline, CDR1 is SGHNT and CDR2 is YENEEA. The ends lost 5 bases at V and 4 bases at J; junction bases unmatched: 11.

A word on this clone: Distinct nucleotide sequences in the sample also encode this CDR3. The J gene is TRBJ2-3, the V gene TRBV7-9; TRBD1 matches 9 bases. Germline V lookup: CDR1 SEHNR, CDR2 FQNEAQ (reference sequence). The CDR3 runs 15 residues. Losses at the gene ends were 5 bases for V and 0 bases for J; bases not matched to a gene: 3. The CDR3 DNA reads TGTGCCAGCAGCCTGGGGACAGGGAGCACAGATACGCAGTATTTT. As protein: CASSLGTGSTDTQYF.

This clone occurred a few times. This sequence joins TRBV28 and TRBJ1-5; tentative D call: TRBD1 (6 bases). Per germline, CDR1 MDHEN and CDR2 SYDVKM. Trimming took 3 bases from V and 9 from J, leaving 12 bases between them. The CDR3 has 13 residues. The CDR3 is CASSFRDIRPQHF. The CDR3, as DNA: TGTGCCAGCAGTTTCCGGGACATCCGGCCCCAGCATTTT.